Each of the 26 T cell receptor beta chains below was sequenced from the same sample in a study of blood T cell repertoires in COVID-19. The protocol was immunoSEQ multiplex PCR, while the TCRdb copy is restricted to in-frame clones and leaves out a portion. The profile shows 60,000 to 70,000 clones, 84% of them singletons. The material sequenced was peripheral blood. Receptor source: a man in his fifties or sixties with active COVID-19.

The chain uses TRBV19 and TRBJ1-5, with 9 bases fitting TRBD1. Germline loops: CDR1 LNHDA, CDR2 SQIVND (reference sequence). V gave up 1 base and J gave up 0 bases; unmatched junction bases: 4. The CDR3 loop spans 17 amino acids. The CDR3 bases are TGTGCCAGTAGTATAGTCCTGACAGGGGGTAGCAATCAGCCCCAGCATTTT. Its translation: CASSIVLTGGSNQPQHF.

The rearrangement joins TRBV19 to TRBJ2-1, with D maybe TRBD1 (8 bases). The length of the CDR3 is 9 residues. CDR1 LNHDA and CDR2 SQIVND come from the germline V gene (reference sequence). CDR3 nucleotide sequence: TGTACAGGGGGGGATGAGCAGTTCTTC. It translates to CTGGDEQFF.

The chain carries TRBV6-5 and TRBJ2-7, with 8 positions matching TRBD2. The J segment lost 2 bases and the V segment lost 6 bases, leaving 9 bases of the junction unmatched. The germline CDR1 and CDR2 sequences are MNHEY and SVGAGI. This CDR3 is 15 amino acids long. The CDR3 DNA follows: TGTGCCAGCAGACCAATAGCGGGATCCGCCTACGAGCAGTACTTC. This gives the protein CASRPIAGSAYEQYF.

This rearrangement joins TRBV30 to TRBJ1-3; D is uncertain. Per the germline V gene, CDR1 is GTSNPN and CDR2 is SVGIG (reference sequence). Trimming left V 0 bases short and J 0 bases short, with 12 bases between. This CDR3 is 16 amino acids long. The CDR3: CAWSVQTAFSGNTIYF. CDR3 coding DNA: TGTGCCTGGAGTGTACAAACAGCCTTCTCTGGAAACACCATATATTTT.

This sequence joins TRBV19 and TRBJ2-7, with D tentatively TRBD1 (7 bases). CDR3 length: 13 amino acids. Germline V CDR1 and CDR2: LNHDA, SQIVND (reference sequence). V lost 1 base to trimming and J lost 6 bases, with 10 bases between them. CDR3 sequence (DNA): TGTGCCAGTAGTATAGCTCAGGGGGGCGAGCAGTACTTC. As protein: CASSIAQGGEQYF.

The CDR3 DNA follows: TGCGCCAGCAGCTTGGAACAGGGGGATAGAGAAAAACTGTTTTTT. It codes for CASSLEQGDREKLFF. The gene calls are TRBV5-1 and TRBJ1-4, with 8 bases lining up with TRBD1. The V and J ends lost 0 bases and 8 bases, in that order; junction bases with no gene match: 6. Germline-derived CDR1 and CDR2 are SGHRS and YFSETQ. The CDR3 sequence is 15 residues long.

This chain's CDR3 is CSASTAGGPYNEQFF. For the CDR3, the DNA is TGCAGTGCTAGTACGGCAGGGGGGCCCTACAATGAGCAGTTCTTC. V gene TRBV20-1 combines with J gene TRBJ2-1, with D maybe TRBD1 (7 bases). V was trimmed by 3 bases and J by 2 bases, leaving 14 bases between them. This CDR3 spans 15 amino acids. From germline, CDR1 is DFQATT and CDR2 SNEGSKA (reference sequence).

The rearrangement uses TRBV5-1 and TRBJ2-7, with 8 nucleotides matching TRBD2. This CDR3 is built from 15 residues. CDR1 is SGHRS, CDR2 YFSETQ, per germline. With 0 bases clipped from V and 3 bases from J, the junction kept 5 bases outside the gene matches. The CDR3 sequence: CASSLAVAGIYEQYF. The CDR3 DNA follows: TGCGCCAGCAGCTTGGCGGTAGCGGGAATCTACGAGCAGTACTTC.

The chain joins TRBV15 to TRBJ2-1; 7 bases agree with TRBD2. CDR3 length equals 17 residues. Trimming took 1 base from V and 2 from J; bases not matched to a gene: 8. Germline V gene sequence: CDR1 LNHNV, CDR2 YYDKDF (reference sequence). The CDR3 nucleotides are TGTGCCACCAGCAGAGTCGTGGACCGGGGGGCCTACAATGAGCAGTTCTTC. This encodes CATSRVVDRGAYNEQFF.

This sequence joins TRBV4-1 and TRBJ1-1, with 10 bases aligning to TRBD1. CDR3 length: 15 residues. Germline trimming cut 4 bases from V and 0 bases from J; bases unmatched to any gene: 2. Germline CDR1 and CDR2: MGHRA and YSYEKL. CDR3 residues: CASSLDRGMNTEAFF. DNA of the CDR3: TGCGCCAGCAGCCTGGACAGGGGGATGAACACTGAAGCTTTCTTT.

This chain's CDR3 is CASRPISGTANTEAFF. The CDR3 nucleotides read TGTGCCAGCAGACCCATATCCGGGACAGCGAACACTGAAGCTTTCTTT. This sequence joins TRBV7-9 and TRBJ1-1; 7 nucleotides line up with TRBD1. V shed 6 bases, J shed 1 base, and the junction held 11 bases outside the gene matches. CDR1 is SEHNR, CDR2 FQNEAQ, per germline (reference sequence). This CDR3 has 16 amino acids.

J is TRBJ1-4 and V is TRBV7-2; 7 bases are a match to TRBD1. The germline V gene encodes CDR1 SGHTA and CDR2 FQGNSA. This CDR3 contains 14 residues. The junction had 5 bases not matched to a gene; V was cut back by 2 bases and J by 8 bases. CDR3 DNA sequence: TGTGCCAGCAGCTTACGACAGGGTTTAGAAAAACTGTTTTTT. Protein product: CASSLRQGLEKLFF.

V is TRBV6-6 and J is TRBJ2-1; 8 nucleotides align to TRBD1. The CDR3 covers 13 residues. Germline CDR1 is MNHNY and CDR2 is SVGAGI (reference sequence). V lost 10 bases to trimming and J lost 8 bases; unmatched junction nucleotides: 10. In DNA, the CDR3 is TGTGCCACCAGGGGGCAGATCGCGGATGAGCAGTTCTTC. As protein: CATRGQIADEQFF.

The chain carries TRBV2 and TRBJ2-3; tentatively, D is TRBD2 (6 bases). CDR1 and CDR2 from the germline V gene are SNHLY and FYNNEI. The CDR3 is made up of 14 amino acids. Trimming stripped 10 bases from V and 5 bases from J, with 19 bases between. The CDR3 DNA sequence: TGTGCCATCCGCCCGCGGACTAAGGGAGATACGCAGTATTTT. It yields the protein CAIRPRTKGDTQYF.

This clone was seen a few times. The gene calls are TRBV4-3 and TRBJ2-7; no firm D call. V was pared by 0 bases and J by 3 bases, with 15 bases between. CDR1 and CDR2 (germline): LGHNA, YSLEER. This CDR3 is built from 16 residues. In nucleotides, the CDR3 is TGCGCCAGCAGCCAAGAAATTTCGGTTGGTAGCTACGAGCAGTACTTC. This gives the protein CASSQEISVGSYEQYF.

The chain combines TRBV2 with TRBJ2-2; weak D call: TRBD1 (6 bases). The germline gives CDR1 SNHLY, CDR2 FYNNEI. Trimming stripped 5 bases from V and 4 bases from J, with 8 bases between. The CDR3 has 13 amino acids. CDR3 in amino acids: CASSTGTTGELFF. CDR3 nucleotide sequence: TGTGCCAGCAGTACAGGGACCACCGGGGAGCTGTTTTTT.

The CDR3 sequence is CASSSFRGDTQYF. DNA of the CDR3: TGTGCCAGCAGCTCCTTCAGGGGGGATACGCAGTATTTT. This chain connects TRBV11-2 to TRBJ2-3; 7 nucleotides agree with TRBD1. V shed 4 bases, J shed 6 bases, and the junction held 4 bases outside the gene matches. The CDR3 totals 13 residues. Germline V gene sequence: CDR1 SGHAT, CDR2 FQNNGV.

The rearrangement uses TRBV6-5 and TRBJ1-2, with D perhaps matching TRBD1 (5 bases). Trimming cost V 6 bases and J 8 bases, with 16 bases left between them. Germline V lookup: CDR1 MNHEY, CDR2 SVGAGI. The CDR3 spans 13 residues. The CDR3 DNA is TGTGCCAGCAGCCTGGGACTCGTGGGGGGCTACACCTTC. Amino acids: CASSLGLVGGYTF.

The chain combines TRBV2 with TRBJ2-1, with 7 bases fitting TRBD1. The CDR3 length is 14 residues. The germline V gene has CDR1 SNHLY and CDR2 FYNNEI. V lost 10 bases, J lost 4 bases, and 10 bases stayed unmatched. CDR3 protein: CATRPGTVYNEQFF. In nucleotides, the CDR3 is TGTGCCACCCGTCCCGGGACAGTTTACAATGAGCAGTTCTTC.

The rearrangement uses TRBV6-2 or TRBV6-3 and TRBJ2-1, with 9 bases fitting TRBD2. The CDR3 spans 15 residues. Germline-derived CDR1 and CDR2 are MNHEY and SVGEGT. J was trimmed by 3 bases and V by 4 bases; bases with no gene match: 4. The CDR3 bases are TGTGCCAGCAGTTTAGAGCGGGGGGTCTACAATGAGCAGTTCTTC. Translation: CASSLERGVYNEQFF.

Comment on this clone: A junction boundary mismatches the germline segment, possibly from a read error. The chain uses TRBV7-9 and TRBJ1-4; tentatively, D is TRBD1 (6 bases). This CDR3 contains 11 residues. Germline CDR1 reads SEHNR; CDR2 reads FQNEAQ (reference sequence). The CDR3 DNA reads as TGTGCCAGCAGCTTTGACAGGATTACTGTTTTT. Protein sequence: CASSFDRITVF. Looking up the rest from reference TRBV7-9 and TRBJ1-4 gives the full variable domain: DTGVSQNPRHKITKRGQNVTFRCDPISEHNRLYWYRQTLGQGPEFLTYFQNEAQLEKSRLLSDRFSAERPKGSFSTLEIQRTEQGDSAMYLCASSFDRITVFGSGTQLSVL.

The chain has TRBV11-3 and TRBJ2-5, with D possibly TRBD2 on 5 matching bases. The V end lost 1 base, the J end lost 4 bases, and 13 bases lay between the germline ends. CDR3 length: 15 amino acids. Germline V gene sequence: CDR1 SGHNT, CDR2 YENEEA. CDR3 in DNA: TGTGCCAGCAGCTTAGGTGGTTCGGGGTTAGAGACCCAGTACTTC. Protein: CASSLGGSGLETQYF.

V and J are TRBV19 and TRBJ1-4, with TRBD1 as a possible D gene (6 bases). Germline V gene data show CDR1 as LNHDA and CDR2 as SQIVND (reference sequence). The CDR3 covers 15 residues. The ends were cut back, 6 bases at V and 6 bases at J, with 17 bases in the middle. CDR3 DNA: TGTGCCAGTAGACGACAGGCGTGGGGAGATGAAAAACTGTTTTTT. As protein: CASRRQAWGDEKLFF.

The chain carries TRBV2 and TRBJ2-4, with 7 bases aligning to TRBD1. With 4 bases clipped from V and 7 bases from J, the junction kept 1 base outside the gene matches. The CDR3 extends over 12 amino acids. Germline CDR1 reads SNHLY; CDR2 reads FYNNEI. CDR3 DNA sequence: TGTGCCAGCAGTGTGACAGGGAACATTCAGTACTTC. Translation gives CASSVTGNIQYF. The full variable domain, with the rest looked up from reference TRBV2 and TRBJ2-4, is EPEVTQTPSHQVTQMGQEVILRCVPISNHLYFYWYRQILGQKVEFLVSFYNNEISEKSEIFDDQFSVERPDGSNFTLKIRSTKLEDSAMYFCASSVTGNIQYFGAGTRLSVL.

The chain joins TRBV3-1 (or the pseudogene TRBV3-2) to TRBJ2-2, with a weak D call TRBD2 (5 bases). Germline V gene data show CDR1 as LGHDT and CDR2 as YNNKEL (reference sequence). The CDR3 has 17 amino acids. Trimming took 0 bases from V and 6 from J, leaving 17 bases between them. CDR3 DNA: TGTGCCAGCAGCCAAGAAGTCGGGGTAAAGATCCCCGGGGAGCTGTTTTTT. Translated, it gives CASSQEVGVKIPGELFF.

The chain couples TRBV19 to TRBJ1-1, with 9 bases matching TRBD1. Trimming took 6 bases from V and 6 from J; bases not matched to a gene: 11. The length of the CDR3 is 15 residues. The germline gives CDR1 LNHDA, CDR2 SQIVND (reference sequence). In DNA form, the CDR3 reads TGTGCCAGTAGCAAACAGGGACAGGGTTGGGCTGAAGCTTTCTTT. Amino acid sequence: CASSKQGQGWAEAFF.